The rows below give T cell receptor beta chains drawn from one sample of a study of beta chain features in type 1 diabetes. This table comes from immunoSEQ multiplex PCR, and its TCRdb copy is limited to in-frame clones, with some not included. The repertoire holds 240,000 or so clones, with around 68% as singletons. The sequencing input was naive CD4+ T cells from blood. Source of these receptors: a man aged 25 to 40 in good health. CDR3s include the opening cysteine and the closing phenylalanine or tryptophan. A D gene is named only where the DNA matches it firmly. Only part of the rows carry a size: once, few, many, or a class if the clone is expanded.

TRBJ1-1 | NA | NA | TRBV18 | TGTGCCAGCTCACTCTCGGGGAGGGCCACTGAAGCTTTCTTT | CASSLSGRATEAFF
TRBJ1-1 | NA | NA | TRBV14 | TGTGCCAGCAGCCGGACGGGGCAGGGGCTGTCCACTGAAGCTTTCTTT | CASSRTGQGLSTEAFF
TRBJ1-5 | NA | NA | TRBV27 | TGTGCCAGCAGTCCCTATGGAGGGGGCAATCAGCCCCAGCATTTT | CASSPYGGGNQPQHF
TRBJ1-1 | NA | NA | TRBV30 | TGTGCCTGGACGGAGGGAGTGAACACTGAAGCTTTCTTT | CAWTEGVNTEAFF
TRBJ2-1 | NA | NA | TRBV30 | TGTGCCTGGAGTGTTAACAGCGCGTACAATGAGCAGTTCTTC | CAWSVNSAYNEQFF
TRBJ2-7 | NA | NA | TRBV25-1 | TGTGCCAGCACGGCTTCGGGCAGCGAGCAGTACTTC | CASTASGSEQYF
TRBJ1-1 | TRBD1 | NA | TRBV10-3 | TGTGCCACCCGGACAGGAGAAAACACTGAAGCTTTCTTT | CATRTGENTEAFF
TRBJ2-5 | TRBD2 | NA | TRBV30 | TGTGCCTGGAGTCCCGGGGGGGCCGTCCAAGAGACCCAGTACTTC | CAWSPGGAVQETQYF
TRBJ2-5 | TRBD2 | NA | TRBV15 | TGTGCCACCAGCAAGGGACTAGCGGGAGTGGGGGAGACCCAGTACTTC | CATSKGLAGVGETQYF
TRBJ2-7 | NA | NA | TRBV7-2 | TGTGCCAGCAGCTTACATTCCGGGATCTACGAGCAGTACTTC | CASSLHSGIYEQYF
TRBJ2-1 | NA | NA | TRBV7-2 | TGTGCCAGCAGCTCCCAGGAGTTCTTC | CASSSQEFF
TRBJ2-3 | NA | NA | TRBV5-4 | TGTGCCAGCAGCTCGGACAGCGCCCGCACAGATACGCAGTATTTT | CASSSDSARTDTQYF
TRBJ2-1 | NA | once | TRBV15 | TGTGCCACCAGCAGAGATAAGATAGGGAGTCGCAACAATGAGCAGTTCTTC | CATSRDKIGSRNNEQFF
TRBJ1-4 | TRBD1 | few | TRBV15 | TGTGCCACCAGCAGAGGGGACAGCACTAATGAAAAACTGTTTTTT | CATSRGDSTNEKLFF
TRBJ2-7 | NA | NA | TRBV10-2 | TGCGCCAGCAGTGAGACTTCCTACGAGCAGTACTTC | CASSETSYEQYF
TRBJ2-7 | TRBD2 | NA | TRBV4-3 | TGCGCCAGCAGCCAATTTATGACTAGCGGGCCTTCCTACGAGCAGTACTTC | CASSQFMTSGPSYEQYF
TRBJ2-5 | TRBD1 | NA | TRBV7-9 | TGTGCCAGCAGCTCACGGGACAGGGGACAAGAGACCCAGTACTTC | CASSSRDRGQETQYF
TRBJ2-7 | NA | NA | TRBV7-8 | TGTGCCAGCAGCTTAGCAGACCGCCTCTCCTACGAGCAGTACTTC | CASSLADRLSYEQYF
TRBJ2-5 | NA | NA | TRBV10-3 | TGTGCCATCAGTGAGTCGCCGGACAGTCAAGAGACCCAGTACTTC | CAISESPDSQETQYF
TRBJ2-7 | NA | NA | TRBV10-1 | TGCGCCAGCAGCAGACCCAGGGTCCGTGACTACGAGCAGTACTTC | CASSRPRVRDYEQYF
TRBJ2-3 | TRBD2 | NA | TRBV6-1 | TGTGCCAGCAGTGAGGGACTAGTCGTGGCCGGAGATACGCAGTATTTT | CASSEGLVVAGDTQYF
TRBJ2-3 | NA | NA | TRBV29-1 | TGCAGCGTTGAAGATGGGCGGGATACGCAGTATTTT | CSVEDGRDTQYF
TRBJ2-1 | NA | NA | TRBV30 | TGTGCCTGGAGTTCCCGACCCTACAATGAGCAGTTCTTC | CAWSSRPYNEQFF
TRBJ2-5 | NA | once | TRBV2 | TGTGCCAGAGCCTCTAGCGACCAAGAGACCCAGTACTTC | CARASSDQETQYF
TRBJ2-6 | NA | few | TRBV30 | TGTGCCTGGAGTGTGGGTAAGGACGGCGTCCTGACTTTC | CAWSVGKDGVLTF
TRBJ2-3 | TRBD1 | once | TRBV13 | TGTGCCAGCAGCCCGCAGGGGGCCGCTTACACAGATACGCAGTATTTT | CASSPQGAAYTDTQYF
TRBJ2-5 | NA | NA | TRBV5-1 | TGCGCCAGCGGCCCCCCAATGGGGGGAGGAGAGACCCAGTACTTC | CASGPPMGGGETQYF
TRBJ1-5 | NA | NA | TRBV15 | TGTGCCACCAGCAGAGACCGGGGCGGTGGCCAGCCCCAGCATTTT | CATSRDRGGGQPQHF
TRBJ2-7 | NA | NA | TRBV30 | TGTGCCTGGAGTGTACTAGGCTACGAGCAGTACTTC | CAWSVLGYEQYF
TRBJ2-7 | NA | NA | TRBV27 | TGTGCCAGCAGTTATACGGGACGGATGTTTTACGAGCAGTACTTC | CASSYTGRMFYEQYF
TRBJ2-5 | NA | NA | TRBV9 | TGTGCCAGCAATAAAGATCGGGGGATCCAAGAGACCCAGTACTTC | CASNKDRGIQETQYF
TRBJ2-1 | NA | NA | TRBV10-3 | TGTGCCATCAGTGGGACTGTCAATGAGCAGTTCTTC | CAISGTVNEQFF
TRBJ2-3 | NA | NA | TRBV10-3 | TGTGCCATCAGTGCGGGTAGGGACACAGATACGCAGTATTTT | CAISAGRDTDTQYF
TRBJ2-5 | NA | NA | TRBV9 | TGTGCCAGCAGGGGGGACGAAGAGACCCAGTACTTC | CASRGDEETQYF
TRBJ2-3 | TRBD1 | NA | TRBV6-1 | TGTGCCAGCAGTGACGGGACAGGGCTCCCAGATACGCAGTATTTT | CASSDGTGLPDTQYF
TRBJ1-6 | NA | few | TRBV10-3 | TGTGCCATCGGTTCGAGCTCCTATAATTCACCCCTCCACTTT | CAIGSSSYNSPLHF
TRBJ2-5 | NA | few | TRBV4-1 | TGCGCCAGCAGCCAAGATCCGAAGGCTAGCGCTCACTTC | CASSQDPKASAHF
TRBJ2-3 | NA | few | TRBV14 | TGTGCCAGCAGCCGCGCTTCCCCTGGCACAGATACGCAGTATTTT | CASSRASPGTDTQYF
TRBJ2-3 | NA | few | TRBV11-2 | TGTGCCAGCAGCTTAGACGGTGGCACAGATACGCAGTATTTT | CASSLDGGTDTQYF
TRBJ2-1 | TRBD2 | NA | TRBV6-6 | TGTGCCAGCAGTTACTCAGGGACTAGGCAAAATGAGCAGTTCTTC | CASSYSGTRQNEQFF
TRBJ2-7 | NA | NA | TRBV14 | TGTGCCAGCAGCCAGGACATTAGGCCCTACGAGCAGTACTTC | CASSQDIRPYEQYF
TRBJ2-5 | NA | NA | TRBV6-5 | TGTGCCAGCAGTCGACAGGCCGGGACCCAGTACTTC | CASSRQAGTQYF
TRBJ2-1 | NA | NA | TRBV18 | TGTGCCAGCTCACTGAGGACGGTCTACAATGAGCAGTTCTTC | CASSLRTVYNEQFF
TRBJ2-3 | NA | NA | TRBV4-1 | TGCGCCAGCAGCCAAGGGACCACAGATACGCAGTATTTT | CASSQGTTDTQYF
TRBJ2-5 | NA | once | TRBV4-1 | TGCGCCAGCAGCCAAGCGGGCAAGGAGACCCAGTACTTC | CASSQAGKETQYF
TRBJ1-2 | TRBD1 | few | TRBV5-4 | TGTGCCAGCAGCCCCAGGACAGGGTTCGTAGGGGGCTACACCTTC | CASSPRTGFVGGYTF
TRBJ1-2 | NA | NA | TRBV18 | TGTGCCAGCTCACCACAAGGACAGAATGGCTACACCTTC | CASSPQGQNGYTF
TRBJ2-5 | TRBD2 | NA | TRBV2 | TGTGCCAGCAGTGGGGAGCGGGAGTCGGCCCAGTACTTC | CASSGERESAQYF
TRBJ2-6 | NA | NA | TRBV18 | TGTGCCAGCTCACCACCGAGCTCTGGGGCCAACGTCCTGACTTTC | CASSPPSSGANVLTF
TRBJ2-7 | NA | NA | TRBV9 | TGTGCCAGCAACCGGGACAACTCCTACGAGCAGTACTTC | CASNRDNSYEQYF
TRBJ2-7 | NA | NA | TRBV18 | TGTGCCAGCTCACCGCTACGACAGGCGGGGGCCTACGAGCAGTACTTC | CASSPLRQAGAYEQYF
TRBJ2-1 | TRBD1 | NA | TRBV10-3 | TGTGCCATCAGTGATACAGGGGGTTCCTACAATGAGCAGTTCTTC | CAISDTGGSYNEQFF
TRBJ1-2 | NA | NA | TRBV30 | TGTGCCTGGAGTACAGGGAGCCATGGCTACACCTTC | CAWSTGSHGYTF
TRBJ2-5 | TRBD2 | NA | TRBV13 | TGTGCCAGCAGCTTAGGCATTCTAGCGGGGGGGAAGGTGACCCAGTACTTC | CASSLGILAGGKVTQYF
TRBJ2-1 | NA | NA | TRBV28 | TGTGCCAGCAGTTTGCAGGGGGGCCTCAATGAGCAGTTCTTC | CASSLQGGLNEQFF
TRBJ1-2 | NA | NA | TRBV29-1 | TGCAGCGTTGAAGAATTTGGCTACACCTTC | CSVEEFGYTF
TRBJ2-4 | NA | NA | TRBV6-5 | TGTGCCAGCAGTGTGGACTCAGCCAAAAACATTCAGTACTTC | CASSVDSAKNIQYF